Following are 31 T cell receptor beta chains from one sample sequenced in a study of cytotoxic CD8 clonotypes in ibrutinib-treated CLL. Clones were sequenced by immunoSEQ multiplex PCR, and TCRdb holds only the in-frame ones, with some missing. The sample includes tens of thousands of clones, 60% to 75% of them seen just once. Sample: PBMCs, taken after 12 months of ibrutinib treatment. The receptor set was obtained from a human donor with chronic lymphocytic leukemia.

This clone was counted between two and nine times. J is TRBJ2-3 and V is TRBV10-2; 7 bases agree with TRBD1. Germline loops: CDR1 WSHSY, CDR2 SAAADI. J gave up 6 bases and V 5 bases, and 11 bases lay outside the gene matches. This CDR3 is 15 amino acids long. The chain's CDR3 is CASSPPHDRADTQYF. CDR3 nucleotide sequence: TGCGCCAGCAGTCCGCCCCACGACAGGGCGGATACGCAGTATTTT.

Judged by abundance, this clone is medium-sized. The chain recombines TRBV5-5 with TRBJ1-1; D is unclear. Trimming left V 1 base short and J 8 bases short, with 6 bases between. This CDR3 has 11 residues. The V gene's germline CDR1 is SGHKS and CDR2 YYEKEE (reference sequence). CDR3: CASSLSGEAFF. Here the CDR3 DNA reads TGTGCCAGCAGCTTGTCGGGGGAAGCTTTCTTT.

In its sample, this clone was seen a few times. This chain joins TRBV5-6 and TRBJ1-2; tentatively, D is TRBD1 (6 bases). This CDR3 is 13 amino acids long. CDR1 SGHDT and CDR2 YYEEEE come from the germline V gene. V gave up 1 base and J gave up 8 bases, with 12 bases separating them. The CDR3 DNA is TGTGCCAGCAGCTTGCCCGCGGGGGGCGGCTACACCTTC. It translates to CASSLPAGGGYTF.

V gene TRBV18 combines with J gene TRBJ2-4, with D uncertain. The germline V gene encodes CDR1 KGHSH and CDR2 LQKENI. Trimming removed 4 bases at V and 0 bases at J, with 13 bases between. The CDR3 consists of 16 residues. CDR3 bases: TGTGCCAGCTCACTAAATAACCCGCTAGCCAAAAACATTCAGTACTTC. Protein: CASSLNNPLAKNIQYF.

CDR3 DNA sequence: TGTGCCAGTAGTGCACCGGGACAGGGTTATATGGGCTACACCTTC. Residues: CASSAPGQGYMGYTF. The chain has TRBV19 and TRBJ1-2; 9 nucleotides match TRBD1. Trimming at V came to 5 bases and at J to 8 bases, leaving 12 bases not matched to a gene. In germline, CDR1 is LNHDA, CDR2 SQIVND (reference sequence). This CDR3 comprises 15 residues.

Here the CDR3 DNA reads TGTGCCAGCAGTTGGACAGGGCTGGATGGCTACACCTTC. It encodes CASSWTGLDGYTF. The chain combines TRBV6-9 with TRBJ1-2; the match to TRBD1 covers 8 bases. CDR1 is MNHGY and CDR2 is SVAAGI in the germline V gene. The CDR3 spans 13 residues. With V trimmed by 4 bases and J by 6 bases, 4 bases remained unmatched.

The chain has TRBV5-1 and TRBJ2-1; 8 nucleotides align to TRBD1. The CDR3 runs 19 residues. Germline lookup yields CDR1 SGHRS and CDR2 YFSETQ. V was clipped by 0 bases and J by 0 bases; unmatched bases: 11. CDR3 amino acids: CASSLAGQGPLSSYNEQFF. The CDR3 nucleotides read TGCGCCAGCAGCTTGGCAGGACAGGGACCATTGAGCTCCTACAATGAGCAGTTCTTC.

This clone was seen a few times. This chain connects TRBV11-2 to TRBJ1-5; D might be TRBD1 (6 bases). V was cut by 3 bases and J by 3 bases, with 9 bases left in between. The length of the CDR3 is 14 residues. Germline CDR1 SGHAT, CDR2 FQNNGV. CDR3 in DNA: TGTGCCAGCAGCTTCACAGGGCCCAATCAGCCCCAGCATTTT. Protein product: CASSFTGPNQPQHF. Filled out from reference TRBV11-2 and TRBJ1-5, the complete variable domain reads EAGVAQSPRYKIIEKRQSVAFWCNPISGHATLYWYQQILGQGPKLLIQFQNNGVVDDSQLPKDRFSAERLKGVDSTLKIQPAKLEDSAVYLCASSFTGPNQPQHFGDGTRLSIL.

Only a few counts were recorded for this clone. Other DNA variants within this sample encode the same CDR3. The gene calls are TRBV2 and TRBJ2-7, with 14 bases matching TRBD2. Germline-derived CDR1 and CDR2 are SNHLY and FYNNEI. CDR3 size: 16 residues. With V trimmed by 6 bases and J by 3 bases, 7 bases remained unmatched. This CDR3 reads CASSGTSGGPIYEQYF. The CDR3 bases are TGTGCCAGCAGCGGGACTAGCGGGGGTCCTATCTACGAGCAGTACTTC.

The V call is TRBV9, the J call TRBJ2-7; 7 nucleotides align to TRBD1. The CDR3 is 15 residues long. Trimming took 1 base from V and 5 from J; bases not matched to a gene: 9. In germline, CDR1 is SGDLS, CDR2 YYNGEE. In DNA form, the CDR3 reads TGTGCCAGCAGCGTAACCGGGGACAGCAACAACGAGCAGTACTTC. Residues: CASSVTGDSNNEQYF.

In nucleotides, the CDR3 is TGTGCCAGCAGCGTAGAGGAGGACTCGGCCCAGCATTTT. Its translation: CASSVEEDSAQHF. The chain employs TRBV9 and TRBJ1-5; D is unclear. The CDR3 spans 13 residues. Deletions cut 0 bases from V and 11 bases from J, with 12 bases between. Germline values: CDR1 SGDLS, CDR2 YYNGEE.

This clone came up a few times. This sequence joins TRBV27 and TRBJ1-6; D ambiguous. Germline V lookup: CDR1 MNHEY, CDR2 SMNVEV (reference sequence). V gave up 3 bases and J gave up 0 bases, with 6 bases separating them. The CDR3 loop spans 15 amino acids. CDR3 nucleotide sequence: TGTGCCAGCAGTTTCTCCAGCTCCTATAATTCACCCCTCCACTTT. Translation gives CASSFSSSYNSPLHF.

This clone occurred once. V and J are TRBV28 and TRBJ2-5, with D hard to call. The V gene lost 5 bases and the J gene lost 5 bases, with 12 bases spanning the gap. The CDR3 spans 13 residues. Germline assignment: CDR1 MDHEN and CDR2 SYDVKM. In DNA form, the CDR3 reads TGTGCCAGCAGTAAGACGAGGCTGGAGACCCAGTACTTC. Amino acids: CASSKTRLETQYF.

The CDR3 sequence is CASSLTNYGYTF. CDR3 bases: TGTGCCAGCAGCTTAACTAACTATGGCTACACCTTC. The rearrangement links TRBV7-9 to TRBJ1-2; D unresolved. The CDR3 spans 12 residues. Trimming stripped 2 bases from V and 0 bases from J, with 1 base between. Germline loops: CDR1 SEHNR, CDR2 FQNEAQ (reference sequence).

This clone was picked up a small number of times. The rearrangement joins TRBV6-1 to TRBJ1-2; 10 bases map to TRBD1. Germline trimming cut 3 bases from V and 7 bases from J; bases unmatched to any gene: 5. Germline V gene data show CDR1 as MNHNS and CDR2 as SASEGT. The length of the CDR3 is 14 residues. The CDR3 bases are TGTGCCAGCAGTGACGACAGGGGGCTTGGTGGCTACACCTTC. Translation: CASSDDRGLGGYTF.

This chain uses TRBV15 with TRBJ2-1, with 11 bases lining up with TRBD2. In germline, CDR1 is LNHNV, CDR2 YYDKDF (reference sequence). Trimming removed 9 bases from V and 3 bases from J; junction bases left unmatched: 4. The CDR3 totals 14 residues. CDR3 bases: TGTGCCACAAAACTAGCGGGGGACTACAATGAGCAGTTCTTC. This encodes CATKLAGDYNEQFF. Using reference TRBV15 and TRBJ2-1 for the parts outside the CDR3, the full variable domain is DAMVIQNPRYQVTQFGKPVTLSCSQTLNHNVMYWYQQKSSQAPKLLFHYYDKDFNNEADTPDNFQSRRPNTSFCFLDIRSPGLGDTAMYLCATKLAGDYNEQFFGPGTRLTVL.

CDR3 DNA sequence: TGTGCCAGCACCTTCGGAGGGGGAGGCACTGAAGCTTTCTTT. This gives the protein CASTFGGGGTEAFF. The gene calls are TRBV6-5 and TRBJ1-1; the D gene is possibly TRBD1 (6 bases). Trimming left V 7 bases short and J 4 bases short, with 16 bases between. From germline, CDR1 is MNHEY and CDR2 SVGAGI. This CDR3 is 14 amino acids long.

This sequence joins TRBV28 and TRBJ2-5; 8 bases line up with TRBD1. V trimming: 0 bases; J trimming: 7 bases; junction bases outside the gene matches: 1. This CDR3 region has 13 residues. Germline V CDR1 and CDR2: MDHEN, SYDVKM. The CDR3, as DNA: TGTGCCAGCAGTTTATGGGGGACAGGGACCCAGTACTTC. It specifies CASSLWGTGTQYF.

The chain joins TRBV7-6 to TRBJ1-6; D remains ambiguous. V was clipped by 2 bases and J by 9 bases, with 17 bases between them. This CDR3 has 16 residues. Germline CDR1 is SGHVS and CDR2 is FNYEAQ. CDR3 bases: TGTGCCAGCAGCTTATCTGGGTATGGTGCGGGTTCACCCCTCCACTTT. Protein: CASSLSGYGAGSPLHF.

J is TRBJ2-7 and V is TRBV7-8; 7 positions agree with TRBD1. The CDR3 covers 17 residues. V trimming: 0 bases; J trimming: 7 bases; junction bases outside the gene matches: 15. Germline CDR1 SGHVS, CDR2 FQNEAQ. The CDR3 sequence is CASSLAIGGQVSDEQYF. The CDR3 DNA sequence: TGTGCCAGCAGCTTAGCGATAGGGGGCCAGGTTTCTGATGAGCAGTACTTC.

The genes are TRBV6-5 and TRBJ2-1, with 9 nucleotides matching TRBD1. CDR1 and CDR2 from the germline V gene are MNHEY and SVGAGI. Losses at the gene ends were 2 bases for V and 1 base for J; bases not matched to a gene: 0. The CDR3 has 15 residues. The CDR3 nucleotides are TGTGCCAGCAGTTACGACAGGGGGTCCTACAATGAGCAGTTCTTC. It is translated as CASSYDRGSYNEQFF.

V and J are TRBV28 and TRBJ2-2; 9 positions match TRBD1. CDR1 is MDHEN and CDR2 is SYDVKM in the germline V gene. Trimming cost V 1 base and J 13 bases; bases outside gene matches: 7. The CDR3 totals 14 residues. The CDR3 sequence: CASSLSRGQGGLFF. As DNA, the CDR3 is TGTGCCAGCAGTTTATCTAGGGGACAGGGCGGGCTGTTTTTT. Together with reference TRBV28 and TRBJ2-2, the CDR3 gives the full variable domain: DVKVTQSSRYLVKRTGEKVFLECVQDMDHENMFWYRQDPGLGLRLIYFSYDVKMKEKGDIPEGYSVSREKKERFSLILESASTNQTSMYLCASSLSRGQGGLFFGEGSRLTVL.

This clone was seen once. This CDR3 is CASSVSGATEAFF. DNA for the CDR3: TGTGCCAGTAGTGTGTCGGGGGCGACTGAAGCTTTCTTT. V and J are TRBV19 and TRBJ1-1; the D gene is possibly TRBD1 (6 bases). This CDR3 has 13 residues. V lost 5 bases and J lost 5, with 12 bases in between. CDR1 and CDR2 (germline): LNHDA, SQIVND (reference sequence).

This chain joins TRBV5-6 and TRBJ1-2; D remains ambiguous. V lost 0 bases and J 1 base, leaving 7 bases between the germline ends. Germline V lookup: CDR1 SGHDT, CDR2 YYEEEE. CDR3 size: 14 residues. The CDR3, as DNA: TGTGCCAGCAGCTTGGGGCAGAGTAACTATGGCTACACCTTC. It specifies CASSLGQSNYGYTF.

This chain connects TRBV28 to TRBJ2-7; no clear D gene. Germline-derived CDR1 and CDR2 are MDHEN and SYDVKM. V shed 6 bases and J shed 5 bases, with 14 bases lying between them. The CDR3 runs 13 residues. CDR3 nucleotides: TGTGCCAGCAGCGACCTCGTCCCCAACGAGCAGTACTTC. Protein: CASSDLVPNEQYF.

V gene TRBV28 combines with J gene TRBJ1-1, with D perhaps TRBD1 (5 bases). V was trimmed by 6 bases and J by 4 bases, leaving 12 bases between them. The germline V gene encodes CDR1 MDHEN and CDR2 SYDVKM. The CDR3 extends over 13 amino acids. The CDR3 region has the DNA TGTGCCAGCAGAGAGCTTGGGGGCACTGAAGCTTTCTTT. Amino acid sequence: CASRELGGTEAFF.

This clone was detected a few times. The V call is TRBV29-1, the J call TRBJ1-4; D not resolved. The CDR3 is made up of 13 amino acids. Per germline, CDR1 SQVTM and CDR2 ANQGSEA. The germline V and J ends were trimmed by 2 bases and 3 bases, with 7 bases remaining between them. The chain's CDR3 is CSVERVANEKLFF. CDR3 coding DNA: TGCAGCGTTGAAAGGGTAGCTAATGAAAAACTGTTTTTT.

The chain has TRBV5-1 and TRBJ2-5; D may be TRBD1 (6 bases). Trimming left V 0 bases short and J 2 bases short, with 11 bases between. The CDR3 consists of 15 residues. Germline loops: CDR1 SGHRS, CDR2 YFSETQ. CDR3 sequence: CASSLGAGEQETQYF. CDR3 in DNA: TGCGCCAGCAGCTTGGGGGCAGGGGAACAAGAGACCCAGTACTTC. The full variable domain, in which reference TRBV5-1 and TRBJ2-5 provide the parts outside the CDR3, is KAGVTQTPRYLIKTRGQQVTLSCSPISGHRSVSWYQQTPGQGLQFLFEYFSETQRNKGNFPGRFSGRQFSNSRSEMNVSTLELGDSALYLCASSLGAGEQETQYFGPGTRLLVL.

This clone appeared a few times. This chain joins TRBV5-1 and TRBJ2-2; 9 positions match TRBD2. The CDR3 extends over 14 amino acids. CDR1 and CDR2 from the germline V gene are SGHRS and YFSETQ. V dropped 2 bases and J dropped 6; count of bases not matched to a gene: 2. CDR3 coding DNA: TGCGCCAGCAGCTTTGGCGGGAGGGCCGGGGAGCTGTTTTTT. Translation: CASSFGGRAGELFF.

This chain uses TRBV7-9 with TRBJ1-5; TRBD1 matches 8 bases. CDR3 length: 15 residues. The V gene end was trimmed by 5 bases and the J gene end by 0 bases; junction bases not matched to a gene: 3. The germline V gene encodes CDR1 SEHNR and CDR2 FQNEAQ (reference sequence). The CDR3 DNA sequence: TGTGCCAGCAGCAAACAGGGGGATAGCAATCAGCCCCAGCATTTT. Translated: CASSKQGDSNQPQHF.

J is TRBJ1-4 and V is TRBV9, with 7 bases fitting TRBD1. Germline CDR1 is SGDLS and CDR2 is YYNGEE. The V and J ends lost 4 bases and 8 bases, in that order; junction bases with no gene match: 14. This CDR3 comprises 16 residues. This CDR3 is CASSFRGGAGGEKLFF. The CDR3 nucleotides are TGTGCCAGCAGCTTCCGAGGAGGGGCAGGGGGAGAAAAACTGTTTTTT.